The clone carrying this TCR beta chain was observed a single time. Its antigen is as yet unknown. One end of the junction fails to match germline, which may point to a read error. This sample was taken from a study of T-cell memory formation after mild COVID-19. TCRdb processed the 5' RACE reads anew with MiXCR; each CDR3 protein has one entry. The data show approximately 150,000 distinct CDR3 sequences, less than 20% seen once. The germline V gene encodes CDR1 SGHRS and CDR2 YFSETQ. The CDR3 is made up of 15 amino acids. Notes on the study in general: Later expanders leaned toward CD4+, whereas clones contracting from day 15 to 85 were balanced CD4/CD8.

The receptor was derived from an adult woman who had mild COVID-19 (a few samples of this study predate the infection). Cell type and time point are not known. V usage is TRBV5-1 and J usage is TRBJ2-2; D gene ambiguous. Sequencing was carried out using PBMCs or a T cell subset sorted from them (not recorded which). In DNA, the CDR3 is TGCTCCAGCAGCTTCTACGGAGTGAACACCGGGGAGCTGTTTTTT. Its translation is CSSSFYGVNTGELFF. Full variable domain (missing parts from reference TRBV5-1 and TRBJ2-2): KAGVTQTPRYLIKTRGQQVTLSCSPISGHRSVSWYQQTPGQGLQFLFEYFSETQRNKGNFPGRFSGRQFSNSRSEMNVSTLELGDSALYLCSSSFYGVNTGELFFGEGSRLTVL.